This record looks at one TCR beta chain sequence and its context. Its specificity is not known. This entry comes from a study of molecular identifiers for immune sequencing clone quantification. Study-level findings and limits: Identical TCR molecules sharing a barcode could underestimate highly expanded clone sizes.

Sorting selected naive CD8 T cells with a CD8+CD4-CCR7+CD45RA+ phenotype. TCRdb re-called the PCR reads with MiXCR, one entry per CDR3 protein. The sample lists about 97,000 distinct CDR3 sequences; around 24% were seen once. Germline loops: CDR1 LGHDT, CDR2 YNNKEL (reference sequence). CDR3 size: 17 residues. Trimming stripped 4 bases from V and 3 bases from J, with 18 bases between. Sample: naive CD8+ T cells from blood, with Jurkat cell RNA spiked in. Subset denoted: FACS-sorted CD8+CD4-CCR7+CD45RA+ naive T cells. The TCR comes from a human donor in good health. Some libraries in this study had Jurkat cell RNA spiked in. This chain connects TRBV3-1 to TRBJ2-2; D is unclear. CDR3 loop: CASSPRSKGLDTGELFF. CDR3 bases: TGTGCCAGCAGCCCACGGAGCAAGGGTCTGGACACCGGGGAGCTGTTTTTT. The variable domain in full, with the rest retrieved from reference TRBV3-1 and TRBJ2-2, is DTAVSQTPKYLVTQMGNDKSIKCEQNLGHDTMYWYKQDSKKFLKIMFSYNNKELIINETVPNRFSPKSPDKAHLNLHINSLELGDSAVYFCASSPRSKGLDTGELFFGEGSRLTVL.